This TCR beta chain came from a study of T-cell reconstitution after alpha-beta-depleted transplantation in children. Unique molecular identifiers featured in how the TCRbeta library was prepared. From the PCR reads, TCRdb called clonotypes with MiXCR, one entry per CDR3 protein. The sample consists of around 400,000 distinct CDR3 sequences, roughly 21% of them appearing once. This clonotype has a handful of counts. The TCR was taken from a human donor who donated a stem cell graft to a child with acute myeloid leukemia. The sample in question was PBMCs from the stem cell graft donor, obtained from the stem cell graft.

The DNA of the CDR3 is TGTGCCAGCAGTCTTATCCCCGGGACGAGAAACACCGGGGAGCTGTTTTTT. This encodes CASSLIPGTRNTGELFF. The chain has TRBV12-3 or TRBV12-4 and TRBJ2-2; D could derive from TRBD1 or TRBD2 (5 bases each). V was trimmed by 5 bases and J by 2 bases, leaving 18 bases between them. CDR3 length: 17 amino acids.